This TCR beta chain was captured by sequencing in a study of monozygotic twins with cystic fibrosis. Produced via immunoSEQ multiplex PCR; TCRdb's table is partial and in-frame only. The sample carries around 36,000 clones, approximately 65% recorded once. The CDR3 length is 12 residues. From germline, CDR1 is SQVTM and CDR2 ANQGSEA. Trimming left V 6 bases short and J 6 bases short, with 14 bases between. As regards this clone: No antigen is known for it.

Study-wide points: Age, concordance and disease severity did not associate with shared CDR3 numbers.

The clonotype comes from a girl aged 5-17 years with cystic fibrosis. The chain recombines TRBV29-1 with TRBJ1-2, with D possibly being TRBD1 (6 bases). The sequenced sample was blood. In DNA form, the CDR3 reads TGCAGCGTCCCTGACGGGGGCGATGGCTACACCTTC. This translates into CSVPDGGDGYTF.